The present T cell receptor beta chain was sequenced within a study of PD-L1 blockade in urothelial cancer listed by TCRdb under 2017. For the wider study: Therapy was started at some point between 2012 and 2014 for all patients, and atezolizumab 1,200 mg was administered intravenously every 3 weeks. About 85% of the 29 patients were identified as males with urothelial cancer of bladder origin, and a prior smoking history was reported by 18 of 29 patients. An ECOG performance status of 0 or 1 was recorded for the patients, and 0 to 3 prior chemotherapy regimens had been received by the patients. Blood samples were analyzed at two time points: 3 weeks after treatment start (second dose) and 6 weeks after treatment start. Blood samples gave median yields of approximately 130,000 T cells and over 80,000 unique TCRs, along with a median clonality of 0.080. The study, an exploratory multi-omic analysis, examined somatic, immune and clinical correlates of response to PD-L1 blockade with atezolizumab in urothelial cancer. Pretreatment tumor samples, along with matched peripheral blood serially collected before and after atezolizumab treatment, were subjected to TCR sequencing. Durable clinical benefit was defined as a progression-free survival longer than 6 months, and TCR features were additionally tested against progression-free survival and overall survival. In the same patients who had TCR sequencing, pretreatment tumors also underwent whole exome sequencing and RNA sequencing. Eight or nine patients reached durable clinical benefit, while about 20 patients did not. Pretreatment blood TCR-seq was available for fewer than 30 patients, at least one posttreatment blood collection was obtained for around 25 patients, and tumor TCR-seq was available for around 25 patients.

To note about this clone: Its antigen specificity is not known. No per-base quality is available; no much larger clone lies one base away. This specimen includes other DNA sequences encoding the same CDR3.

Sample time point, as interpreted from the label and publication: peripheral blood 6 weeks after treatment start. A cohort of 25 to 30 patients with locally advanced or metastatic urothelial carcinoma, treated at Memorial Sloan Kettering on a trial protocol, was included. Peripheral blood mononuclear cells were collected pretreatment and during treatment, at between 1 and 8 total time points per patient. The Qiagen DNeasy Blood extraction kit was used to purify genomic DNA from total PBMCs and tumor samples. PBMCs were collected pretreatment and during treatment, and were isolated and stored as previously described. The CDR3 sequence holds 14 residues, the cysteine and phenylalanine included. Only CDR3 DNA is held: 42 bases, read in frame from base 1. As encoded in the germline V gene, CDR1 is SGHTA while CDR2 is FQGNSA. V sheds 4 bases and J sheds 3 bases, leaving 7 bases between their ends. To estimate absolute template abundance from read counts, synthetic TCR analog templates were spiked into each PCR. The immunoSEQ assay was used to amplify TCRbeta CDR3 regions from genomic DNA with bias-controlled V and J gene primers. Sequencing of rearranged TCRbeta segments was done at approximately 20X coverage. On the study's bioinformatics: Clustering was used to correct sequencing errors, and CDR3s were annotated against IMGT so that V, D and J genes could be assigned. Downstream analyses used only productive TCRbeta rearrangements, leaving out any out-of-frame or stop-codon sequences. To compute clonality, Shannon entropy was normalized by the log of the number of unique productive sequences and then subtracted from one. Clones differing between time points or between blood and tumor were identified using Fisher's exact test with Benjamini-Hochberg correction, with an adjusted p below 0.01 applied as the threshold. TCRdb took this table from immuneACCESS and kept in-frame rearrangements with V and J called. Such tables lack part of the clones; where checked against another copy, unresolved V genes explain under half of the gap, and the rest is unexplained. V and J calls and clone size are given by that table; D and trimming were obtained from the DNA. The sample profile shows about 25,000 clones; approximately 81% of them were found once. Roughly 1.5% of the sample rests with the top ten.

What the research found in general, with its limitations: Among patients with durable benefit, tumor-associated TCR clones showed greater expansion in peripheral blood 3 weeks after treatment started (n ≈ 23, p = 0.022). A pretreatment peripheral blood TCR clonality below the median was linked to improved progression-free and overall survival. Because the sample size was small (n ≈ 29) and many of the analyses were exploratory, the results are meant to be hypothesis-generating.

Sequenced here: PBMCs, sampled around atezolizumab (anti-PD-L1) treatment. Here the chain combines TRBV7-2 and TRBJ2-6, with the identity of the D gene unclear. The TCR comes from a man aged 70 or older with urothelial cancer. The sequenced DNA is TGTGCCAGCAGCTCGAGAGGTGGGGCCAACGTCCTGACTTTC. This sequence encodes CASSSRGGANVLTF. Reference TRBV7-2 and TRBJ2-6 genes cover what lies past the CDR3, so the full variable domain is GAGVSQSPSNKVTEKGKDVELRCDPISGHTALYWYRQSLGQGLEFLIYFQGNSAPDKSGLPSDRFSAERTGGSVSTLTIQRTQQEDSAVYLCASSSRGGANVLTFGAGSRLTVL.